This T cell receptor beta chain was captured by sequencing in a study of blood T cells in healthy people across ages. A note on this clonotype: As yet, its antigen is unknown.

Combining a sample-barcoded 5' primer with a J-beta primer mix, a second PCR ran for roughly 6 to 11 cycles. MiXCR, run by TCRdb on the 5' RACE reads, gives a single entry per CDR3 protein. The table has over 500,000 distinct CDR3 sequences, around 27% seen once. Study-wide results and caveats: Both higher diversity and more naive CD4+ cells marked long-lived donors when set against aged donors.

The germline V and J ends were trimmed by 2 bases and 1 base, with 8 bases remaining between them. This CDR3 comprises 14 residues. Germline CDR1 is SGHRS and CDR2 is YFSETQ. This sample also appeared in a second study, on T cells of mothers and their children.

This clonotype was obtained from a boy between 2 and 15 years old in good health. Material: blood. The V gene is TRBV5-1, the J gene TRBJ2-3; D not resolved. The CDR3 region has the DNA TGCGCCAGCAGCTTATCGGTCGGCACAGATACGCAGTATTTT. Protein: CASSLSVGTDTQYF.